This T cell receptor (beta chain) was identified during a study of EBV T-cell therapy then PD-1 blockade in nasopharyngeal carcinoma. Germline CDR1 and CDR2: MNHEY and SVGEGT. This CDR3 is 14 amino acids long. V was shortened by 3 bases and J by 6 bases, with 12 bases between the two germline ends. Concerning this clone: Antigen: not known.

TCRdb's table, derived via immunoSEQ multiplex PCR, lists solely in-frame clones and lacks some. Of 20,000 or so clones in the sample, roughly 84% were seen once. The treatment was: AdE1-LMPpoly-expanded autologous EBV-specific T-cell therapy followed by anti-PD-1 nivolumab. The specimen comprised CD8+ T cells from blood, sampled at roughly day 33 from a patient whose treatment included autologous EBV-specific T cells and nivolumab. The sequence came from a man in his forties or fifties with nasopharyngeal carcinoma. The chain is built from TRBV6-2 or TRBV6-3 and TRBJ1-5; the D gene is possibly TRBD1 (6 bases). The CDR3 DNA reads as TGTGCCAGCAGTTATAGGGGGACCGTTCAGCCCCAGCATTTT. It specifies CASSYRGTVQPQHF.